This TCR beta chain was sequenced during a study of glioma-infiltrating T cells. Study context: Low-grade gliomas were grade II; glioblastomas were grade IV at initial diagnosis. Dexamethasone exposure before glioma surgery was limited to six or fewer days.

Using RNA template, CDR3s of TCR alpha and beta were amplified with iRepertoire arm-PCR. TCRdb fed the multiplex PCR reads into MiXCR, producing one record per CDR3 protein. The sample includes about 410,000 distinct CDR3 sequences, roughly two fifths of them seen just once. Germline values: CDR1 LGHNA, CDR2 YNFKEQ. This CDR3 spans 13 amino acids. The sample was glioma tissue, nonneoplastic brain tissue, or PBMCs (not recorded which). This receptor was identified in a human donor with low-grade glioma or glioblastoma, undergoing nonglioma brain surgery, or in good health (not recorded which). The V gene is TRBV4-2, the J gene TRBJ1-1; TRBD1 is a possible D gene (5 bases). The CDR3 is CDSSLQENTEAFF. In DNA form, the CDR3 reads TGTGACAGTAGCCTACAGGAGAACACTGAAGCTTTCTTT.